This TCR beta chain was documented in a study of read filtering for tumor transcriptome and immune sequencing (dated by TCRdb to the early 2020s). About the study as a whole: Of the patients in the cohort, fewer than 20 were male and 14 were female, and their mean age was approximately 71 years, with a range of about 40 to 85. Using the same bone marrow samples, the study compared TCR repertoires obtained by targeted immune repertoire sequencing with those obtained by bulk whole-transcriptome sequencing. Whole-transcriptome libraries were prepared with the TruSeq RNA Access Library Prep Kit after DNase treatment. TCR-region mapped reads per sample ranged from about 3.5 to 10.27 million with IR-seq versus only roughly 75 to 1273 with RNA-seq. One main goal was a read-filtering strategy for immune repertoire data, in particular deciding whether clonotypes backed by only one read should be removed. Under revised international staging, about 8 patients fell into R-ISS I, about 17 into R-ISS II and over five into R-ISS III.

Paper-wide results and their limitations: Rather than purified T cells, the sorted CD138-negative fraction was a mixed bone marrow immune population. Clonotypes were captured by IR-seq at much higher depth and more reliably than by RNA-seq, and smaller IR-seq throughput was sufficient for identification of most shared clonotypes. In IR-seq, single-read clonotypes were roughly 86% of clonotypes but about 3.5% of total reads; in RNA-seq they were over 65% of clonotypes and 35% to 45% of reads. When single-read clonotypes were removed, the proportions of shared clonotypes in IR-seq and RNA-seq correlated more strongly.

Including cysteine and phenylalanine, the CDR3 has 19 amino acids. Just the 57-base CDR3 DNA is kept, in frame starting at base 1. V lost 4 bases and J lost 1 base; the stretch between them is 25 bases long. The germline V gene sets CDR1 to SGHDN and CDR2 to FVKESK. Each patient had bone marrow sampled at the time of active disease. Bone marrow mononuclear cells were isolated by Ficoll-Hypaque density gradient centrifugation. CD138-negative cells were obtained by negative selection after labeling with CD138 magnetic microbeads on a MACS separator, removing myeloma plasma cells. Flow cytometry with CD138 antibodies on an Attune NxT was used to check how pure the isolated cells were. Total RNA was extracted using TRIzol reagent and was quantified on a NanoDrop spectrophotometer. Paired RNA-seq and IR-seq were performed on the CD138-negative bone marrow sample of each patient. TCR libraries were built from roughly 400 ng RNA with the Immunoverse kit, using molecular barcoded adaptors covering alpha/delta and beta/gamma chains. TCR library preparation was performed with the same RNA that was used for transcriptome sequencing. An Illumina HiSeq 4000 with 2 x 150 cycles was used to sequence the TCR libraries. Per the authors' processing: With MiXCR, TCR reads were aligned to human V, D, J and C references and assembled into CDR3 clonotypes, with quality filtering and error correction included. Clonotype counts and gene usage diversity were analyzed with the tcR package in R. For inspection of raw mapping reads, RNA-seq reads were mapped by STAR aligner version 2.5.3a onto GRCh37 of the human genome. To test how sequencing depth affects detected clonotypes, IR-seq fastq files were randomly downsampled with Seqtk 1.3. The public sequencing data were trimmed at Q25 with fastp and processed into clonotypes with MiXCR by TCRdb, which kept only in-frame beta chains. Each CDR3 protein gets just one entry, which takes the most common genes and DNA from the rows behind it. The V and J calls, along with clone size, are taken from TCRdb and not from the paper's own processing. In this sample the table shows approximately 62,000 distinct CDR3 sequences, around 19% of which occur a single time. 11% of the sample is taken by the ten largest.

This clonotype was detected ten times or more. Its target antigen remains unknown. No quality values exist for individual bases; no much larger clone is one base distant. The sequencing input was a population of CD138-negative cells sorted from bone marrow. The intended sense of this specimen's cell subset or site label: bone marrow mononuclear cells depleted of CD138+ plasma/myeloma cells by negative magnetic selection. The TCR originated in a donor older than 35 with multiple myeloma. Here the chain combines TRBV14 and TRBJ1-1, and perhaps TRBD1 as D gene, on 5 matching bases. The DNA sequence follows: TGTGCCAGCAGCCCGATAAGAAGGGGAATCCGCCCCGCGAACACTGAAGCTTTCTTT. Its protein reads: CASSPIRRGIRPANTEAFF.